These 28 T cell receptor beta chains were sequenced from one sample in a study of blood T cell repertoires in COVID-19. Profiling relied on immunoSEQ multiplex PCR, and the TCRdb table lists in-frame clones only, not all of them. The sample includes approximately 170,000 clones, over 85% seen only once; the top ten take about 18%. The sequencing input was peripheral blood. Receptor source: a man aged 55-75 years with active or convalescent COVID-19.

This chain uses TRBV5-5 with TRBJ2-1; 11 bases map to TRBD2. Germline CDR1 is SGHKS and CDR2 is YYEKEE (reference sequence). J lost 10 bases, V lost 3 bases, and 9 bases had no gene match. The length of the CDR3 is 15 residues. The CDR3 nucleotides are TGTGCCAGCAGCTCCAGGACTAGCGGGCTAGACGAGCAGTTCTTC. This gives the protein CASSSRTSGLDEQFF.

This sequence joins TRBV19 and TRBJ2-7; the D gene is possibly TRBD2 (6 bases). There are 11 residues in the CDR3. Germline assignment: CDR1 LNHDA and CDR2 SQIVND (reference sequence). Trimming left V 7 bases short and J 5 bases short, with 9 bases between. The CDR3 DNA reads as TGTGCCAGTACGCGCGGGGACGAGCAGTACTTC. It encodes CASTRGDEQYF.

J is TRBJ2-7 and V is TRBV5-1; 9 nucleotides match TRBD1. Germline lookup yields CDR1 SGHRS and CDR2 YFSETQ. The CDR3 length is 15 residues. V shed 3 bases, J shed 5 bases, and the junction held 9 bases outside the gene matches. The CDR3 is CASSSSGTGMDEQYF. CDR3 coding DNA: TGCGCCAGCAGCTCTTCCGGGACAGGGATGGACGAGCAGTACTTC.

This sequence joins TRBV29-1 and TRBJ1-2; 9 bases line up with TRBD1. V lost 7 bases to trimming and J lost 5 bases; unmatched junction nucleotides: 8. CDR1 and CDR2 (germline): SQVTM, ANQGSEA. The CDR3 length is 13 residues. The CDR3 DNA is TGCAGCGCCACCACAGGGGGCGAGTATGGCTACACCTTC. Translation: CSATTGGEYGYTF.

The rearrangement joins TRBV6-5 to TRBJ2-7, with a tentative D call TRBD1 (5 bases). Germline values: CDR1 MNHEY, CDR2 SVGAGI. The length of the CDR3 is 12 residues. Trimming left V 8 bases short and J 3 bases short, with 11 bases between. The CDR3 DNA sequence: TGTGCCAGCGGCAGGGCGGTCTACGAGCAGTACTTC. Protein product: CASGRAVYEQYF.

This clone was observed once. This rearrangement joins TRBV2 to TRBJ2-5; TRBD1 agrees at 8 bases. The CDR3 loop spans 16 amino acids. Unmatched junction bases numbered 13, after V lost 6 bases and J lost 4 bases. Germline V gives CDR1 SNHLY, CDR2 FYNNEI. In DNA, the CDR3 is TGTGCCAGCAGGCTTTTTTGGACAGGGTCGGGAGAGACCCAGTACTTC. Its translation is CASRLFWTGSGETQYF.

This chain joins TRBV6-5 and TRBJ1-5, with 8 bases identical to TRBD1. The trim removed 2 bases at V and 5 bases at J, leaving 5 bases unmatched. Germline V gene sequence: CDR1 MNHEY, CDR2 SVGAGI. The length of the CDR3 is 15 residues. The CDR3 sequence is CASSYTTGDDQPQHF. In DNA, the CDR3 is TGTGCCAGCAGTTACACGACAGGGGACGATCAGCCCCAGCATTTT.

This chain joins TRBV7-2 and TRBJ2-7; D is unclear. The CDR3 runs 14 residues. The ends were cut back, 3 bases at V and 0 bases at J, with 9 bases in the middle. The germline V gene encodes CDR1 SGHTA and CDR2 FQGNSA. The CDR3 coding sequence is TGTGCCAGCAGCTTTGGGCCGAGCTCCTACGAGCAGTACTTC. Its protein is CASSFGPSSYEQYF.

This sequence joins TRBV19 and TRBJ1-4; the match to TRBD1 covers 11 bases. This CDR3 region has 15 residues. The germline V gene has CDR1 LNHDA and CDR2 SQIVND (reference sequence). The ends lost 5 bases at V and 8 bases at J; junction bases unmatched: 7. The chain's CDR3 is CASSPGQGAREKLFF. The CDR3 bases are TGTGCCAGTAGTCCCGGACAGGGGGCGAGGGAAAAACTGTTTTTT.

J is TRBJ1-5 and V is TRBV4-1; 7 bases line up with TRBD1. Losses at the gene ends were 6 bases for V and 0 bases for J; bases not matched to a gene: 5. Germline CDR1 MGHRA, CDR2 YSYEKL. CDR3 length: 15 amino acids. In DNA, the CDR3 is TGCGCCAGCAGAGAACAGGGGAATAGCAATCAGCCCCAGCATTTT. Residues: CASREQGNSNQPQHF.

This chain joins TRBV27 and TRBJ1-1; 8 bases agree with TRBD1. This CDR3 contains 14 residues. The V gene's germline CDR1 is MNHEY and CDR2 SMNVEV (reference sequence). The V segment lost 8 bases and the J segment 1 base; nucleotides outside the gene matches: 6. The CDR3: CASGPTGANTEAFF. CDR3 coding DNA: TGTGCCAGCGGACCGACAGGGGCGAACACTGAAGCTTTCTTT.

The V call is TRBV6-5, the J call TRBJ2-5; D is undetermined. This CDR3 has 11 amino acids. The germline V gene has CDR1 MNHEY and CDR2 SVGAGI. The V gene lost 6 bases and the J gene lost 2 bases, with 4 bases spanning the gap. This CDR3 reads CASSLQETQYF. CDR3 coding DNA: TGTGCCAGCAGCCTACAAGAGACCCAGTACTTC.

The chain carries TRBV29-1 and TRBJ1-1; 7 bases fit TRBD1. Germline values: CDR1 SQVTM, CDR2 ANQGSEA. J lost 0 bases, V lost 0 bases, and 4 bases had no gene match. The CDR3 has 15 amino acids. CDR3 sequence reads: CSVEDRGTVNTEAFF. The CDR3, as DNA: TGCAGCGTTGAAGATAGGGGGACAGTGAACACTGAAGCTTTCTTT.

This chain connects TRBV4-1 to TRBJ2-1; 9 bases line up with TRBD2. Germline V CDR1 and CDR2: MGHRA, YSYEKL. This CDR3 contains 17 residues. The ends lost 6 bases at V and 8 bases at J; junction bases unmatched: 17. The CDR3 bases are TGCGCCAGCAGTCCCGGGCGGGGCGGGAGGGCCTTGGATGAGCAGTTCTTC. Translating gives CASSPGRGGRALDEQFF.

V usage is TRBV2 and J usage is TRBJ1-2; 7 positions match TRBD1. The CDR3 extends over 14 amino acids. Germline V lookup: CDR1 SNHLY, CDR2 FYNNEI. Trimming at V came to 6 bases and at J to 4 bases, leaving 8 bases not matched to a gene. The CDR3: CASSPTGQSYGYTF. DNA of the CDR3: TGTGCCAGCAGCCCCACGGGACAGTCCTATGGCTACACCTTC. Full variable domain (missing parts from reference TRBV2 and TRBJ1-2): EPEVTQTPSHQVTQMGQEVILRCVPISNHLYFYWYRQILGQKVEFLVSFYNNEISEKSEIFDDQFSVERPDGSNFTLKIRSTKLEDSAMYFCASSPTGQSYGYTFGSGTRLTVV.

The J gene is TRBJ2-7, the V gene TRBV6-5; TRBD1 matches at 11 bases. This CDR3 is 13 amino acids long. Trimming took 6 bases from V and 5 from J; bases not matched to a gene: 3. Germline lookup yields CDR1 MNHEY and CDR2 SVGAGI. CDR3 in amino acids: CASRTGQGDEQYF. CDR3 sequence (DNA): TGTGCCAGCAGGACGGGACAGGGGGACGAGCAGTACTTC.

This clone was recorded a few times. CDR3 amino acids: CASRKTTANTEAFF. CDR3 nucleotide sequence: TGTGCCAGCAGAAAAACCACAGCGAACACTGAAGCTTTCTTT. The chain links TRBV6-5 to TRBJ1-1; D not certain. CDR1 MNHEY and CDR2 SVGAGI come from the germline V gene. There are 14 residues in the CDR3. V lost 6 bases, J lost 1 base, and 12 bases lay in between.

V gene TRBV6-4 combines with J gene TRBJ2-2; 10 bases map to TRBD2. Germline V lookup: CDR1 MRHNA, CDR2 SNTAGT. V was pared by 6 bases and J by 7 bases, with 8 bases of the junction left unmatched. This CDR3 comprises 15 residues. In DNA, the CDR3 is TGTGCCAGCAGCCCTACTAGCGGGGCCTACGGGGAGCTGTTTTTT. It specifies CASSPTSGAYGELFF.

The chain couples TRBV6-5 to TRBJ2-1, with 10 nucleotides matching TRBD1. This CDR3 region has 15 residues. CDR1 is MNHEY and CDR2 is SVGAGI in the germline V gene. Trimming took 1 base from V and 9 from J; bases not matched to a gene: 6. In DNA form, the CDR3 reads TGTGCCAGCAGTTACTACGGGACAGGGGTGGGTGAGCAGTTCTTC. It yields the protein CASSYYGTGVGEQFF.

The chain recombines TRBV7-2 with TRBJ1-1; unclear D gene. Germline V gives CDR1 SGHTA, CDR2 FQGNSA. Between the trimmed V and J ends, which lost 5 bases and 0 bases, there was a span of 7 bases. The CDR3 has 13 residues. CDR3 residues: CASSPQMNTEAFF. In DNA form, the CDR3 reads TGTGCCAGCAGCCCTCAGATGAACACTGAAGCTTTCTTT. The entire variable domain, with the rest obtained from reference TRBV7-2 and TRBJ1-1, is as follows: GAGVSQSPSNKVTEKGKDVELRCDPISGHTALYWYRQSLGQGLEFLIYFQGNSAPDKSGLPSDRFSAERTGGSVSTLTIQRTQQEDSAVYLCASSPQMNTEAFFGQGTRLTVV.

The chain recombines TRBV27 with TRBJ1-2, with D possibly TRBD1 on 5 matching bases. V shed 1 base and J shed 4 bases, with 13 bases lying between them. The CDR3 has 15 residues. Germline CDR1 reads MNHEY; CDR2 reads SMNVEV (reference sequence). The CDR3 spells CASSLLAGRAYGYTF. DNA for the CDR3: TGTGCCAGCAGTTTATTGGCAGGGAGGGCCTATGGCTACACCTTC.

The rearrangement joins TRBV5-8 to TRBJ2-2; no clear D gene. The V and J ends lost 1 base and 6 bases respectively, with 13 bases between them. CDR1 and CDR2 from the germline V gene are SGHTS and YDEGEE. There are 15 residues in the CDR3. CDR3 sequence reads: CASSLLVFVPGELFF. DNA for the CDR3: TGTGCCAGCAGCTTGTTAGTGTTTGTACCCGGGGAGCTGTTTTTT. Looking up the rest from reference TRBV5-8 and TRBJ2-2 gives the full variable domain: EAGVTQSPTHLIKTRGQQATLRCSPISGHTSVYWYQQALGLGLQFLLWYDEGEERNRGNFPPRFSGRQFPNYSSELNVNALELEDSALYLCASSLLVFVPGELFFGEGSRLTVL.

The rearrangement links TRBV11-2 to TRBJ1-3, with no clear D. In germline, CDR1 is SGHAT, CDR2 FQNNGV. The CDR3 sequence is 18 residues long. The germline V and J ends were trimmed by 0 bases and 5 bases, with 20 bases remaining between them. DNA of the CDR3: TGTGCCAGCAGCTTAGAAGTGTCCGGACCAACTAGTAGAAACACCATATATTTT. It is translated as CASSLEVSGPTSRNTIYF.

In its sample, this clone was seen a few times. The genes are TRBV27 and TRBJ1-2; TRBD1 agrees at 8 bases. The CDR3 loop spans 13 amino acids. Germline lookup yields CDR1 MNHEY and CDR2 SMNVEV (reference sequence). The V gene end was trimmed by 6 bases and the J gene end by 8 bases; junction bases not matched to a gene: 8. The CDR3 region has the DNA TGTGCCAGCAGCCCGGGACAGGTGATAGGCTACACCTTC. This encodes CASSPGQVIGYTF.

This clone was detected once. The rearrangement joins TRBV14 to TRBJ2-5; D not certain. Germline V gene lookup returns CDR1 SGHDN and CDR2 FVKESK. The CDR3 is 12 amino acids. Trimming pared 3 bases from V and 5 bases from J, leaving 7 bases between. CDR3 bases: TGTGCCAGCAGCCAGTCCTCTGAGACCCAGTACTTC. Its protein is CASSQSSETQYF.

The J gene is TRBJ2-2, the V gene TRBV19, with D possibly matching TRBD2 (6 bases). The CDR3 runs 15 residues. Trimming cost V 3 bases and J 5 bases, with 13 bases left between them. Germline assignment: CDR1 LNHDA and CDR2 SQIVND (reference sequence). CDR3 region: CASSILAGRTGELFF. The CDR3 DNA sequence: TGTGCCAGTAGTATCTTGGCAGGGAGGACCGGGGAGCTGTTTTTT.

The V and J genes are TRBV6-6 and TRBJ2-7, with TRBD1 identical over 11 bases. The V and J ends lost 5 bases and 4 bases, in that order; junction bases with no gene match: 7. The germline CDR1 and CDR2 sequences are MNHNY and SVGAGI (reference sequence). The CDR3 is made up of 15 amino acids. For the CDR3, the DNA is TGTGCCAGCAGTCCCCCGGGACAGGGGGATTACGAGCAGTACTTC. Translation gives CASSPPGQGDYEQYF.

J is TRBJ1-1 and V is TRBV7-2, with 10 bases aligning to TRBD1. The length of the CDR3 is 16 residues. Trimming at V came to 2 bases and at J to 4 bases, leaving 7 bases not matched to a gene. Germline V lookup: CDR1 SGHTA, CDR2 FQGNSA. The CDR3 protein is CASSLPRTGGITEAFF. CDR3 DNA: TGTGCCAGCAGCTTACCCCGGACAGGGGGGATCACTGAAGCTTTCTTT. Based on the CDR3 plus reference TRBV7-2 and TRBJ1-1, the full variable domain is GAGVSQSPSNKVTEKGKDVELRCDPISGHTALYWYRQSLGQGLEFLIYFQGNSAPDKSGLPSDRFSAERTGGSVSTLTIQRTQQEDSAVYLCASSLPRTGGITEAFFGQGTRLTVV.